One sample yielded the 19 T cell receptor beta chains listed below, sequenced in a study of cytomegalovirus exposure and HLA in healthy donors. With 60 Vbeta and 13 Jbeta primers, the PCR was carried out. Repertoires were generated with immunoSEQ multiplex PCR, while TCRdb's copy carries only in-frame clones and drops some. The sample has a few hundred thousand clones, over 65% seen once. The material sequenced was PBMCs. These receptors came from a man aged 40-49 years in good health and CMV-seronegative.

The chain joins TRBV19 to TRBJ1-2, with 7 bases lining up with TRBD1. V was pared by 7 bases and J by 3 bases, with 5 bases of the junction left unmatched. This CDR3 has 13 residues. Germline loops: CDR1 LNHDA, CDR2 SQIVND (reference sequence). The CDR3 nucleotides read TGTGCCAGTAAGGGGGCGGACGACTATGGCTACACCTTC. As protein: CASKGADDYGYTF.

V usage is TRBV28 and J usage is TRBJ2-1, with TRBD1 matching over 9 bases. V was clipped by 2 bases and J by 1 base; unmatched bases: 6. The CDR3 spans 17 residues. Germline loops: CDR1 MDHEN, CDR2 SYDVKM. CDR3 loop: CASSLLGQGLSYNEQFF. CDR3 bases: TGTGCCAGCAGTTTACTAGGACAGGGGCTATCCTACAATGAGCAGTTCTTC.

J is TRBJ1-6 and V is TRBV11-2; a possible D gene is TRBD1 (5 bases). Germline V CDR1 and CDR2: SGHAT, FQNNGV. Trimming left V 1 base short and J 6 bases short, with 10 bases between. There are 15 residues in the CDR3. The CDR3 region is CASSLVGGGNSPLHF. The CDR3, as DNA: TGTGCCAGCAGCTTAGTCGGCGGGGGTAATTCACCCCTCCACTTT.

Comment on this clone: Other DNA sequences within the sample encode an identical CDR3. The chain links TRBV9 to TRBJ2-5, with D perhaps TRBD2 (7 bases). Trimming stripped 0 bases from V and 5 bases from J, with 11 bases between. There are 14 residues in the CDR3. CDR1 SGDLS and CDR2 YYNGEE come from the germline V gene. The CDR3 reads CASSVGGGGETQYF. The CDR3 coding sequence is TGTGCCAGCAGCGTAGGCGGGGGCGGGGAGACCCAGTACTTC.

This clone was observed a single time. CDR3 amino acids: CATPRLAGGNEQFF. DNA for the CDR3: TGTGCCACCCCCCGGCTAGCGGGAGGCAATGAGCAGTTCTTC. The J gene is TRBJ2-1, the V gene TRBV6-1, with TRBD2 matching over 11 bases. Germline loops: CDR1 MNHNS, CDR2 SASEGT. The V gene end was trimmed by 10 bases and the J gene end by 6 bases; junction bases not matched to a gene: 8. CDR3 size: 14 residues.

J is TRBJ2-6 and V is TRBV6-5; a weak D match, TRBD1 (5 bases). CDR3 length equals 16 residues. V gave up 0 bases and J gave up 4 bases, with 10 bases separating them. CDR1 is MNHEY, CDR2 SVGAGI, per germline. CDR3 protein: CASSYSVGAGANVLTF. The DNA for the CDR3 is TGTGCCAGCAGTTACTCGGTAGGGGCCGGGGCCAACGTCCTGACTTTC.

V and J are TRBV5-6 and TRBJ2-7; D might be TRBD2 (5 bases). Trimming took 3 bases from V and 6 from J, leaving 19 bases between them. Germline V gives CDR1 SGHDT, CDR2 YYEEEE. The CDR3 has 15 residues. The CDR3 DNA reads TGTGCCAGCAGCTCAGACTTCTCAAACGCGGGCGAGCAGTACTTC. Its translation: CASSSDFSNAGEQYF.

The rearrangement links TRBV15 to TRBJ2-3; 14 nucleotides line up with TRBD2. The trim removed 1 base at V and 1 base at J, leaving 4 bases unmatched. CDR1 and CDR2 (germline): LNHNV, YYDKDF (reference sequence). The CDR3 has 18 amino acids. The CDR3 loop reads CATSRAKGLAGGTDTQYF. The CDR3 DNA sequence: TGTGCCACCAGCAGAGCAAAGGGACTAGCGGGGGGCACAGATACGCAGTATTTT.

There are a few counts of this clone. The chain links TRBV18 to TRBJ1-1, with 9 bases aligning to TRBD1. V gave up 5 bases and J gave up 5 bases; unmatched junction bases: 9. Germline V gives CDR1 KGHSH, CDR2 LQKENI. The CDR3 has 15 residues. The CDR3, as DNA: TGTGCCAGCTCAGCTAAGACAGGGGGGGAGACTGAAGCTTTCTTT. Translating gives CASSAKTGGETEAFF.

This clone was observed a few times. This chain joins TRBV6-1 and TRBJ2-5; D possibly corresponds to TRBD1 (6 bases). This CDR3 has 16 amino acids. Per the germline V gene, CDR1 is MNHNS and CDR2 is SASEGT. V gave up 4 bases and J gave up 4 bases, with 19 bases separating them. The CDR3 bases are TGTGCCAGCAGTGGCGGACATACAGGGTACCCAGAGACCCAGTACTTC. It codes for CASSGGHTGYPETQYF.

This chain joins TRBV11-2 and TRBJ2-7; 9 bases fit TRBD1. CDR3 size: 14 residues. V gave up 10 bases and J gave up 3 bases; unmatched junction bases: 10. Germline V lookup: CDR1 SGHAT, CDR2 FQNNGV. CDR3 sequence: CATEIGTGIYEQYF. The CDR3, as DNA: TGTGCCACCGAGATCGGGACAGGGATCTACGAGCAGTACTTC. The variable domain in full, completed from reference TRBV11-2 and TRBJ2-7, reads EAGVAQSPRYKIIEKRQSVAFWCNPISGHATLYWYQQILGQGPKLLIQFQNNGVVDDSQLPKDRFSAERLKGVDSTLKIQPAKLEDSAVYLCATEIGTGIYEQYFGPGTRLTVT.

The chain links TRBV5-4 to TRBJ1-4; D is unresolved. Germline V gives CDR1 SGHNT, CDR2 YYREEE (reference sequence). Deletions cut 4 bases from V and 7 bases from J, with 11 bases between. The CDR3 has 13 residues. CDR3 DNA: TGTGCCAGCAGCACTACGGGAGTTGAAAAACTGTTTTTT. It is translated as CASSTTGVEKLFF. Looking up the rest from reference TRBV5-4 and TRBJ1-4 gives the full variable domain: ETGVTQSPTHLIKTRGQQVTLRCSSQSGHNTVSWYQQALGQGPQFIFQYYREEENGRGNFPPRFSGLQFPNYSSELNVNALELDDSALYLCASSTTGVEKLFFGSGTQLSVL.

DNA for the CDR3: TGTGCCAGCAGACCAACCGGGACAGGGGCAGGTGGCTACACCTTC. Translation: CASRPTGTGAGGYTF. The rearrangement uses TRBV7-3 and TRBJ1-2; 10 bases are shared with TRBD1. The germline V gene encodes CDR1 SGHTA and CDR2 FQGTGA. The CDR3 length is 15 residues. J was trimmed by 7 bases and V by 6 bases; bases with no gene match: 11.

The chain recombines TRBV28 with TRBJ1-5, with D possibly being TRBD1 (6 bases). V was pared by 6 bases and J by 1 base, with 13 bases between. The CDR3 consists of 15 residues. Germline CDR1 reads MDHEN; CDR2 reads SYDVKM. The CDR3 reads CASRTGTPSNQPQHF. The CDR3 nucleotides read TGTGCCAGCAGGACCGGGACACCGAGCAATCAGCCCCAGCATTTT.

This chain links TRBV6-6 with TRBJ2-7, with 10 positions matching TRBD2. V lost 5 bases and J lost 7; bases outside the gene matches: 14. The CDR3 is made up of 16 amino acids. Looked up from germline, CDR1 is MNHNY and CDR2 is SVGAGI (reference sequence). In nucleotides, the CDR3 is TGTGCCAGCAGTATACACCCTCTAGCGGGAGCGGGTGAGCAGTACTTC. Translation gives CASSIHPLAGAGEQYF.

V is TRBV18 and J is TRBJ2-3; the D gene is possibly TRBD2 (6 bases). The CDR3 has 13 amino acids. Germline CDR1 reads KGHSH; CDR2 reads LQKENI. V was pared by 1 base and J by 6 bases, with 8 bases between. CDR3 amino acids: CASSPLGGDTQYF. The DNA for the CDR3 is TGTGCCAGCTCACCACTGGGAGGCGATACGCAGTATTTT.

The chain uses TRBV7-2 and TRBJ2-1; 8 bases are a match to TRBD2. The CDR3 is 16 amino acids. Germline V gives CDR1 SGHTA, CDR2 FQGNSA. Losses at the gene ends were 7 bases for V and 2 bases for J; bases not matched to a gene: 10. The CDR3, as DNA: TGTGCCAGCAAGAGCGGCGGGGGGCCTCCCTACAATGAGCAGTTCTTC. It translates to CASKSGGGPPYNEQFF.

The J gene is TRBJ2-1, the V gene TRBV4-3, with 9 positions matching TRBD2. The V gene end was trimmed by 0 bases and the J gene end by 9 bases; junction bases not matched to a gene: 9. The CDR3 has 16 amino acids. CDR1 is LGHNA and CDR2 is YSLEER in the germline V gene. The CDR3 spells CASSQDLAGGLGEQFF. In DNA form, the CDR3 reads TGCGCCAGCAGCCAAGATTTGGCGGGGGGGCTGGGTGAGCAGTTCTTC.

CDR3 DNA: TGTGCCAGCAGTCACCGGGGTAGCGGCACAGATACGCAGTATTTT. Translating gives CASSHRGSGTDTQYF. The chain couples TRBV28 to TRBJ2-3, with TRBD2 as a possible D gene (5 bases). The V and J ends lost 5 bases and 1 base respectively, with 13 bases between them. CDR3 size: 15 residues. The V gene's germline CDR1 is MDHEN and CDR2 SYDVKM.